One and the same sample provided the 18 T cell receptor beta chains below, sequenced in a study of blood T cells in healthy people across ages. PCR was performed a second time for roughly 6 to 12 cycles using a sample-barcoded 5' primer and a J-beta primer mix. TCRdb passed the 5' RACE reads through MiXCR, listing each CDR3 protein once. The sample holds fewer than 950,000 distinct CDR3 sequences; about 36% are singletons and the top ten take around 13%. Material for sequencing was blood. These receptors all come from a man between 18 and 29 years old in good health.

This chain uses TRBV27 with TRBJ2-7; D is ambiguous. Trimming left V 5 bases short and J 0 bases short, with 8 bases between. CDR3 length equals 13 residues. Germline assignment: CDR1 MNHEY and CDR2 SMNVEV (reference sequence). CDR3 residues: CASSRTYSYEQYF. The CDR3 DNA reads as TGTGCCAGCAGTCGGACCTACTCCTACGAGCAGTACTTC.

V is TRBV4-3 and J is TRBJ1-5; D is unclear. The CDR3 extends over 15 amino acids. The germline V and J ends were trimmed by 0 bases and 2 bases, with 8 bases remaining between them. Germline assignment: CDR1 LGHNA and CDR2 YSLEER. The CDR3, as DNA: TGCGCCAGCAGCCAAGACGGGGAAGGCAATCAGCCCCAGCATTTT. Translation gives CASSQDGEGNQPQHF.

The chain couples TRBV20-1 to TRBJ2-1, with TRBD1 matching 10 bases. V lost 5 bases to trimming and J lost 13 bases; unmatched junction nucleotides: 14. The CDR3 has 14 amino acids. In germline, CDR1 is DFQATT, CDR2 SNEGSKA (reference sequence). The CDR3 here is CSAPRQGARETQFF. CDR3 sequence (DNA): TGCAGTGCTCCGCGACAGGGGGCAAGAGAGACCCAGTTCTTC.

The count of this clonotype is one. The CDR3 nucleotides read TGTGCCAGCGTCACACGGACAGGGGCCCTGGATACGCAGTATTTT. Amino acids: CASVTRTGALDTQYF. The chain links TRBV27 to TRBJ2-3; 9 nucleotides align to TRBD1. The ends lost 8 bases at V and 6 bases at J; junction bases unmatched: 12. The CDR3 runs to 15 residues. Germline V gene sequence: CDR1 MNHEY, CDR2 SMNVEV (reference sequence).

On this clonotype: Germline is not matched at one junction end, which may reflect a read error. This chain connects TRBV7-9 to TRBJ2-3, with 9 bases lining up with TRBD2. Per germline, CDR1 SEHNR and CDR2 FQNEAQ (reference sequence). This CDR3 comprises 14 residues. CDR3: CTSSNLAGSDTQYF. CDR3 DNA: TGTACCAGCAGCAACCTAGCGGGGTCAGATACGCAGTATTTT.

This chain links TRBV29-1 with TRBJ2-5; 12 nucleotides align to TRBD1. Germline-derived CDR1 and CDR2 are SQVTM and ANQGSEA. The junction had 16 bases not matched to a gene; V was cut back by 6 bases and J by 11 bases. The CDR3 length is 15 residues. CDR3 in DNA: TGCAGCGTAAAAACGGCGGGACAGGGGGCGGGTAAGCAGTACTTC. Amino acid sequence: CSVKTAGQGAGKQYF.

This clonotype came up a few times. The V call is TRBV21-1, the J call TRBJ2-1. TRBV21-1 is assigned pseudogene status. The CDR3 loop spans 16 amino acids. The CDR3 region has the DNA TGTGCCAGCAGCCCGAGGCCAGGTGAGGTTTTAAATGAGCAGTTCTTC. Amino acids: CASSPRPGEVLNEQFF.

The chain recombines TRBV3-1 with TRBJ2-5, with TRBD2 matching 10 bases. This CDR3 comprises 15 residues. V lost 4 bases, J lost 11 bases, and 13 bases stayed unmatched. Germline lookup yields CDR1 LGHDT and CDR2 YNNKEL (reference sequence). CDR3 nucleotides: TGTGCCAGCAGCCCTCTTACTAGCGGGGCCGATGAGCAGTACTTC. Residues: CASSPLTSGADEQYF.

The chain is built from TRBV7-2 and TRBJ2-7; D is perhaps TRBD2 (7 bases). CDR1 is SGHTA, CDR2 FQGNSA, per germline. The CDR3 sequence is 17 residues long. The V and J ends lost 0 bases and 4 bases respectively, with 19 bases between them. As DNA, the CDR3 is TGTGCCAGCAGCTTAGCGGTGGGGGCGGGGGCCTCGTACGAGCAGTACTTC. Translation: CASSLAVGAGASYEQYF.

Comments on this clonotype: A much bigger clone sits one base away, suggesting this may be a read error. The chain combines TRBV20-1 with TRBJ2-5; 9 nucleotides align to TRBD2. The DNA end lines up better with TRBJ2-1; the J call may be wrong. The germline gives CDR1 DFQATT, CDR2 SNEGSKA (reference sequence). The CDR3 sequence is 16 residues long. CDR3 sequence (DNA): TGCAGTGCTAGAGATCATAAGCGGGGGGCACAAGAGACCCAGTTCTTC. This translates into CSARDHKRGAQETQFF.

This sequence joins TRBV7-2 and TRBJ2-1, with 8 bases aligning to TRBD1. Germline values: CDR1 SGHTA, CDR2 FQGNSA. CDR3 size: 17 residues. V trimming: 3 bases; J trimming: 7 bases; junction bases outside the gene matches: 14. CDR3: CASSFRAKRQGPNEQFF. The CDR3, as DNA: TGTGCCAGCAGCTTCAGGGCCAAGAGACAGGGGCCAAATGAGCAGTTCTTC.

The chain recombines TRBV21-1 with TRBJ1-2; TRBD1, the table's D call, lacks a check against the DNA. TRBV21-1 is an annotated pseudogene. The CDR3 is made up of 15 amino acids. CDR3 sequence: CAVPGTAPTIYGYTF. Written as DNA, the CDR3 is TGTGCCGTCCCAGGGACAGCCCCAACGATCTATGGCTACACCTTC.

The chain is built from TRBV6-6 and TRBJ2-3; 7 nucleotides line up with TRBD2. The CDR3 has 13 amino acids. J gave up 8 bases and V 5 bases, and 7 bases lay outside the gene matches. Germline CDR1 reads MNHNY; CDR2 reads SVGAGI (reference sequence). Here the CDR3 DNA reads TGTGCCAGCAGTCCAGCCTCGGGAGGTACGCAGTATTTT. Translated, it gives CASSPASGGTQYF.

V is TRBV4-3 and J is TRBJ2-5; 8 bases map to TRBD2. Looked up from germline, CDR1 is LGHNA and CDR2 is YSLEER. There are 16 residues in the CDR3. V was clipped by 1 base and J by 5 bases; unmatched bases: 9. The CDR3 nucleotides are TGCGCCAGCAGCCAAGGAGTATCCAGCGGGGGCGAGACCCAGTACTTC. Translating it yields CASSQGVSSGGETQYF.

On this clonotype: One base away lies a much larger clone, so this may be a sequencing read error. The CDR3, as DNA: TGCGCCAGCGGCCTAGGGACTAGCGGCAACCAAGAGACCCAGTACTTC. Its protein product is CASGLGTSGNQETQYF. The genes are TRBV4-1 and TRBJ2-5, with 11 bases identical to TRBD2. The CDR3 runs to 16 residues. Germline V lookup: CDR1 MGHRA, CDR2 YSYEKL. V lost 8 bases, J lost 0 bases, and 8 bases stayed unmatched.

V gene TRBV25-1 combines with J gene TRBJ1-4, with D perhaps TRBD1 (5 bases). Trimming pared 5 bases from V and 5 bases from J, leaving 18 bases between. This CDR3 comprises 16 residues. Germline loops: CDR1 MGHDK, CDR2 SYGVNS. This CDR3 reads CASSTLTGTQNEKLFF. CDR3 sequence (DNA): TGTGCCAGCAGTACATTAACAGGAACTCAAAATGAAAAACTGTTTTTT.

This clonotype was picked up many times. The J gene is TRBJ1-2, the V gene TRBV29-1; 7 nucleotides agree with TRBD1. Germline V gene sequence: CDR1 SQVTM, CDR2 ANQGSEA. The V gene end was trimmed by 0 bases and the J gene end by 3 bases; junction bases not matched to a gene: 7. There are 15 residues in the CDR3. CDR3 sequence reads: CSVEDYGGGDYGYTF. DNA of the CDR3: TGCAGCGTTGAAGATTACGGAGGGGGCGACTATGGCTACACCTTC.

Note on this clonotype: A much larger clone differs by one base, so this may be a read error. The chain is built from TRBV7-9 and TRBJ2-5; tentatively, D is TRBD1 (6 bases). The CDR3 has 13 amino acids. Trimming cost V 10 bases and J 11 bases, with 23 bases left between them. Germline V lookup: CDR1 SEHNR, CDR2 FQNEAQ (reference sequence). This chain's CDR3 is CATTGPNPNEQYF. Written as DNA, the CDR3 is TGTGCCACGACAGGCCCCAACCCCAATGAGCAGTACTTC.